These 30 T cell receptor beta chains originate from one sample sequenced in a study of Graves' ophthalmopathy and Graves' hyperthyroidism. The authors amplified TCR beta CDR3 regions from RNA transcripts. HTBI primers primed a first-round RT-PCR, and a second-round multiplex PCR followed. In TCRdb, the multiplex PCR reads were re-called with MiXCR into one record per CDR3 protein. Of about 400,000 distinct CDR3 sequences listed, around 18% are singletons. The material sequenced was peripheral blood. These receptor sequences come from a woman aged 18 to 35 with Graves' ophthalmopathy.

This clonotype has a handful of counts. This chain links TRBV6-1 with TRBJ1-1; no definite D call. Trimming pared 9 bases from V and 1 base from J, leaving 15 bases between. Germline V gene sequence: CDR1 MNHNS, CDR2 SASEGT. This CDR3 is built from 14 residues. The DNA for the CDR3 is TGTGCCAGTTCGGCCCTGGGAAGGAACACTGAAGCTTTCTTT. As protein: CASSALGRNTEAFF.

In its sample, this clonotype was seen many times. The rearrangement joins TRBV4-3 to TRBJ2-2; 7 bases fit TRBD2. Germline V gene sequence: CDR1 LGHNA, CDR2 YSLEER. J was trimmed by 4 bases and V by 4 bases; bases with no gene match: 12. CDR3 length equals 17 residues. The CDR3 DNA reads TGCGCCAGCAGCCGAGCTCGGAGCGGGATTGGCACCGGGGAGCTGTTTTTT. Its protein is CASSRARSGIGTGELFF.

This clonotype was recorded at least ten times. The genes are TRBV29-1 and TRBJ2-7; D ambiguous. The CDR3 is 14 residues long. With 7 bases removed from V and 2 bases from J, the gap between germline ends came to 18 bases. The germline gives CDR1 SQVTM, CDR2 ANQGSEA. The DNA of the CDR3 is TGCAGCGCAGTAACTCGATCCCCAACCTACGAGCAGTACTTC. Translation: CSAVTRSPTYEQYF.

This clonotype was detected many times. J is TRBJ1-6 and V is TRBV7-2; 7 bases map to TRBD1. This CDR3 has 15 amino acids. Germline V gene data show CDR1 as SGHTA and CDR2 as FQGNSA. V lost 4 bases, J lost 13 bases, and 13 bases stayed unmatched. Here the CDR3 DNA reads TGTGCCAGCAGCTCCGTAGGGGGCCCCGTAAGTCCCCTCCACTTT. Protein product: CASSSVGGPVSPLHF. The variable domain in full, with the rest retrieved from reference TRBV7-2 and TRBJ1-6, is GAGVSQSPSNKVTEKGKDVELRCDPISGHTALYWYRQSLGQGLEFLIYFQGNSAPDKSGLPSDRFSAERTGGSVSTLTIQRTQQEDSAVYLCASSSVGGPVSPLHFGNGTRLTVT.

This clonotype has a count of ten or more. The J gene is TRBJ2-7, the V gene TRBV6-1; D gene unclear. The V end lost 5 bases, the J end lost 1 base, and 12 bases lay between the germline ends. Germline V lookup: CDR1 MNHNS, CDR2 SASEGT. The CDR3 is made up of 14 amino acids. In nucleotides, the CDR3 is TGTGCCAGCAGTCGTGGGGATAAGTCCTACGAGCAGTACTTC. Translated, it gives CASSRGDKSYEQYF.

This clonotype was detected many times. The chain joins TRBV19 to TRBJ2-7, with D unresolved. Germline V gives CDR1 LNHDA, CDR2 SQIVND (reference sequence). The CDR3 is 12 residues long. Trimming removed 3 bases from V and 6 bases from J, with 9 bases in between. The CDR3 is CASSILGGEQYF. The CDR3 DNA is TGTGCCAGTAGTATCCTTGGTGGCGAGCAGTACTTC.

This clonotype was picked up many times. This chain uses TRBV20-1 with TRBJ1-3; D is unclear. The germline gives CDR1 DFQATT, CDR2 SNEGSKA (reference sequence). Between the trimmed V and J ends, which lost 0 bases and 0 bases, there was a span of 12 bases. This CDR3 comprises 16 residues. Here the CDR3 DNA reads TGCAGTGCTAGAGATTGGCGCAGGCACTCTGGAAACACCATATATTTT. It yields the protein CSARDWRRHSGNTIYF.

This clonotype has more than one count but fewer than ten. V and J are TRBV28 and TRBJ2-2, with D unclear. The CDR3 length is 13 residues. V lost 7 bases and J lost 5, with 11 bases in between. Germline CDR1 MDHEN, CDR2 SYDVKM. In nucleotides, the CDR3 is TGTGCCAGCACCCGCCATGGGACCGGGGAGCTGTTTTTT. Protein: CASTRHGTGELFF.

This clonotype turned up a few times. The chain recombines TRBV7-8 with TRBJ1-5, with a weak D call TRBD1 (6 bases). CDR1 SGHVS and CDR2 FQNEAQ come from the germline V gene. The CDR3 loop spans 16 amino acids. Between the trimmed V and J ends, which lost 5 bases and 0 bases, there was a span of 14 bases. CDR3 sequence (DNA): TGTGCCAGCAGCCTCCCCAGGGGCGCTAGCAATCAGCCCCAGCATTTT. Translation: CASSLPRGASNQPQHF. Looking up the rest from reference TRBV7-8 and TRBJ1-5 gives the full variable domain: GAGVSQSPRYKVAKRGQDVALRCDPISGHVSLFWYQQALGQGPEFLTYFQNEAQLDKSGLPSDRFFAERPEGSVSTLKIQRTQQEDSAVYLCASSLPRGASNQPQHFGDGTRLSIL.

This clonotype was seen at least ten times. The rearrangement links TRBV2 to TRBJ2-4; D may correspond to TRBD1 or TRBD2 (5 bases each). There are 11 residues in the CDR3. Trimming removed 6 bases at V and 11 bases at J, with 11 bases between. Germline V lookup: CDR1 SNHLY, CDR2 FYNNEI. In DNA, the CDR3 is TGTGCCAGCAGCGTCGGGGCTTTTCAGTACTTC. It yields the protein CASSVGAFQYF.

This clonotype was observed at least ten times. The chain combines TRBV28 with TRBJ2-2, with D possibly being TRBD1 (5 bases). Trimming took 7 bases from V and 2 from J, leaving 8 bases between them. This CDR3 has 13 amino acids. Germline CDR1 reads MDHEN; CDR2 reads SYDVKM. As DNA, the CDR3 is TGTGCCAGCACCTGGGGCAACACCGGGGAGCTGTTTTTT. This encodes CASTWGNTGELFF.

This clonotype was observed at least ten times. The chain has TRBV28 and TRBJ2-2; TRBD2 is a possible D gene (5 bases). Germline CDR1 MDHEN, CDR2 SYDVKM. There are 15 residues in the CDR3. Trimming pared 5 bases from V and 4 bases from J, leaving 14 bases between. CDR3 DNA sequence: TGTGCCAGCAGTATAATAGAGGGTTTCACCGGGGAGCTGTTTTTT. Protein: CASSIIEGFTGELFF.

This chain joins TRBV28 and TRBJ2-5; no firm D call. The CDR3 sequence is 13 residues long. Trimming removed 7 bases at V and 5 bases at J, with 14 bases between. Germline loops: CDR1 MDHEN, CDR2 SYDVKM. The CDR3 nucleotides read TGTGCCAGCACCCCTATGGCTGGGGAGACCCAGTACTTC. Translation gives CASTPMAGETQYF.

This clonotype was detected a few times. A much larger clone lies one base from this, so it may be a read error. V is TRBV5-1 and J is TRBJ2-2; D is unclear. V lost 5 bases to trimming and J lost 7 bases, with 12 bases between them. CDR1 is SGHRS and CDR2 is YFSETQ in the germline V gene. The CDR3 spans 13 residues. CDR3 coding DNA: TGCGCCAGCAGGCACGTGGCTGACGGGGAGCTGTTTTTT. Its translation: CASRHVADGELFF.

This clonotype was seen ten or more times. The gene calls are TRBV30 and TRBJ1-6, with D possibly being TRBD1 (5 bases). This CDR3 is 16 amino acids long. Germline CDR1 GTSNPN, CDR2 SVGIG (reference sequence). V dropped 0 bases and J dropped 0 bases, with 9 bases sitting between them. The CDR3 protein is CAWSVAGSSYNSPLHF. Written as DNA, the CDR3 is TGTGCCTGGAGTGTAGCAGGGAGCTCCTATAATTCACCCCTCCACTTT.

This clonotype was counted at least ten times. J is TRBJ1-2 and V is TRBV12-3 or TRBV12-4; 7 nucleotides align to TRBD1. The trim removed 6 bases at V and 10 bases at J, leaving 11 bases unmatched. CDR3 length equals 13 residues. The CDR3: CASSPGQVSPYTF. The CDR3 bases are TGTGCCAGCAGCCCCGGACAGGTTTCTCCCTACACCTTC.

The genes are TRBV30 and TRBJ1-3; no definite D call. This CDR3 spans 13 amino acids. V lost 1 base, J lost 2 bases, and 6 bases lay in between. In germline, CDR1 is GTSNPN, CDR2 SVGIG (reference sequence). The CDR3 region is CAWSAGTGNTIYF. DNA for the CDR3: TGTGCCTGGAGTGCGGGAACTGGAAACACCATATATTTT. The entire variable domain, with the rest obtained from reference TRBV30 and TRBJ1-3, is as follows: SQTIHQWPATLVQPVGSPLSLECTVEGTSNPNLYWYRQAAGRGLQLLFYSVGIGQISSEVPQNLSASRPQDRQFILSSKKLLLSDSGFYLCAWSAGTGNTIYFGEGSWLTVV.

The chain uses TRBV12-3 or TRBV12-4 and TRBJ1-2; a weak D match, TRBD1 (6 bases). V gave up 5 bases and J gave up 12 bases, with 22 bases separating them. The length of the CDR3 is 14 residues. In nucleotides, the CDR3 is TGTGCCAGCAGTCTGGCAGGGGATCGGAAAGGCAACACCTTC. It codes for CASSLAGDRKGNTF.

This clonotype was observed at least ten times. V and J are TRBV6-5 and TRBJ2-5, with 7 bases fitting TRBD2. After removal of 4 bases from V and 5 bases from J, the junction contained 10 bases not matched to a gene. The germline V gene has CDR1 MNHEY and CDR2 SVGAGI. The CDR3 is 15 residues long. Here the CDR3 reads CASSSSGGGKETQYF. CDR3 DNA: TGTGCCAGCAGTTCTAGCGGAGGAGGGAAGGAGACCCAGTACTTC.

The rearrangement links TRBV20-1 to TRBJ2-5; D is unclear. The CDR3 covers 12 residues. Germline V lookup: CDR1 DFQATT, CDR2 SNEGSKA (reference sequence). V was cut by 1 base and J by 5 bases, with 8 bases left in between. The CDR3 is CSARARWETQYF. CDR3 coding DNA: TGCAGTGCTAGAGCCCGCTGGGAGACCCAGTACTTC.

This clonotype was observed at least ten times. This rearrangement joins TRBV19 to TRBJ1-2, with unresolved D. CDR3 length: 18 amino acids. The V end was cut by 3 bases, the J end by 2 bases, with 22 bases between. Germline lookup yields CDR1 LNHDA and CDR2 SQIVND (reference sequence). The CDR3 loop reads CASSMFAALGGPNYGYTF. CDR3 nucleotide sequence: TGTGCCAGTAGTATGTTTGCGGCCTTGGGAGGGCCCAACTATGGCTACACCTTC.

The sample holds many counts of this clonotype. The chain carries TRBV28 and TRBJ2-4; 11 bases align to TRBD2. V trimming: 8 bases; J trimming: 3 bases; junction bases outside the gene matches: 12. Germline V gives CDR1 MDHEN, CDR2 SYDVKM. The CDR3 runs to 17 residues. CDR3 protein: CASGPLLAGVGKNIQYF. The CDR3, as DNA: TGTGCCAGCGGGCCCCTACTAGCGGGAGTTGGCAAAAACATTCAGTACTTC.

This clonotype was seen at least ten times. The chain recombines TRBV12-3 or TRBV12-4 with TRBJ1-5; 9 bases fit TRBD1. CDR3 length equals 15 residues. The V and J ends lost 6 bases and 4 bases, in that order; junction bases with no gene match: 7. In nucleotides, the CDR3 is TGTGCCAGCAGGAGGGGACAGGGACCAAATCAGCCCCAGCATTTT. This encodes CASRRGQGPNQPQHF.

At least ten counts were recorded for this clonotype. This chain joins TRBV30 and TRBJ1-2; D is perhaps TRBD1 (6 bases). Trimming took off 4 bases at V and 1 base at J, with 13 bases between the two ends. Germline-derived CDR1 and CDR2 are GTSNPN and SVGIG (reference sequence). The CDR3 is 14 residues long. DNA of the CDR3: TGTGCCTGGATCCCGAGGGGGGATAACTATGGCTACACCTTC. Protein product: CAWIPRGDNYGYTF.

This clonotype was seen repeatedly, ten times or more. The chain has TRBV6-5 and TRBJ1-5; 7 nucleotides agree with TRBD1. V lost 6 bases and J lost 10; bases outside the gene matches: 6. The CDR3 has 12 residues. CDR1 is MNHEY and CDR2 is SVGAGI in the germline V gene. CDR3 amino acids: CASSHRQGPQHF. The CDR3 DNA follows: TGTGCCAGCAGCCACCGACAGGGACCCCAGCATTTT.

Ten or more counts support this clonotype. The chain links TRBV6-1 to TRBJ2-7; D is perhaps TRBD1 or TRBD2 (5 bases each). CDR1 is MNHNS, CDR2 SASEGT, per germline. CDR3 length: 15 amino acids. V gave up 4 bases and J gave up 0 bases, with 13 bases separating them. CDR3 loop: CASSVGTPSSYEQYF. In nucleotides, the CDR3 is TGTGCCAGCAGTGTGGGGACCCCTTCCTCCTACGAGCAGTACTTC.

In this sample, this clonotype turned up many times. The chain carries TRBV28 and TRBJ2-7, with D perhaps assigned TRBD1 or TRBD2 (5 bases each). The germline CDR1 and CDR2 sequences are MDHEN and SYDVKM. V dropped 5 bases and J dropped 1 base, with 12 bases sitting between them. The CDR3 is made up of 14 amino acids. The CDR3: CASSPRDQSYEQYF. In DNA form, the CDR3 reads TGTGCCAGCAGTCCACGGGACCAATCCTACGAGCAGTACTTC.

This clonotype was seen repeatedly, ten times or more. The chain recombines TRBV6-2 or TRBV6-3 with TRBJ1-5, with D hard to call. Trimming stripped 6 bases from V and 5 bases from J, with 8 bases between. The germline gives CDR1 MNHEY, CDR2 SVGEGT. CDR3 length equals 12 residues. The CDR3 DNA follows: TGTGCCAGCAGCCCCCGCTATCAGCCCCAGCATTTT. Its protein is CASSPRYQPQHF.

This clonotype occurred many times. The chain employs TRBV30 and TRBJ1-1, with 7 bases aligning to TRBD1. The V segment lost 0 bases and the J segment 4 bases; nucleotides outside the gene matches: 11. In germline, CDR1 is GTSNPN, CDR2 SVGIG (reference sequence). The CDR3 sequence is 16 residues long. The CDR3 spells CAWSVRTGGQGTEAFF. CDR3 coding DNA: TGTGCCTGGAGTGTACGGACAGGAGGGCAGGGCACTGAAGCTTTCTTT.

CDR3 in DNA: TGCAGTGCCACTAAAAGTCTCGGGGGGCCCACCGGGGAGCTGTTTTTT. Residues: CSATKSLGGPTGELFF. This chain joins TRBV20-1 and TRBJ2-2; a weak D match, TRBD2 (7 bases). The CDR3 spans 16 residues. Between the trimmed V and J ends, which lost 6 bases and 4 bases, there was a span of 21 bases. Germline V gives CDR1 DFQATT, CDR2 SNEGSKA (reference sequence).